The T cell receptor beta chain under discussion was sequenced for a study of blood T cell repertoires in COVID-19. In the study overall: Samples representing acute and convalescent COVID-19 were sourced from the United States, Italy and Spain. PBMCs, B-cell-depleted T cells, or T cells were the source of the cDNA or gDNA that made up the material.

V was shortened by 6 bases and J by 8 bases, with 14 bases between the two germline ends. This CDR3 comprises 14 residues. CDR1 is MDHEN, CDR2 SYDVKM, per germline. In the original analysis: Reference gene primer amplification gave estimated nucleated cell counts. TCRdb's copy holds only in-frame clones and misses some; the assay was immunoSEQ multiplex PCR. Clone size and the V and J calls come from that table; the DNA yielded D and trimming. This sample has roughly 110,000 clones, with 71% found just once. The V gene is TRBV28, the J gene TRBJ1-6; D remains unclear. The clonotype comes from a human donor with acute or convalescent COVID-19. The donor label of this sample is uncertain. Sequences were obtained from peripheral blood. Here the CDR3 reads CASRQELGDSPLHF. Written as DNA, the CDR3 is TGTGCCAGCAGACAAGAGTTAGGAGATTCACCCCTCCACTTT.